Listed below are T cell receptor beta chains from one sample, sequenced in a study of shared clonotypes between healthy human individuals. Libraries were prepared by immunoSEQ multiplex PCR; TCRdb keeps only in-frame clonotypes and omits some of them. This table holds over a million clones, roughly 96% found once. Sequences were obtained from naive CD4+ T cells sorted from blood. Receptors were obtained from a man younger than 40 in good health. Each CDR3 is given with its conserved first and last residue. The D gene is left open where the match is weak. The size of a clone is reported for some rows only, either as once, few or many, or as a class for expanded clones.

v_call	j_call	d_call	clone_size	cdr3_nt	cdr3_aa
TRBV7-8	TRBJ2-3	NA	NA	TGTGCCAGCAGCCCTTGGGACATCACAGATACGCAGTATTTT	CASSPWDITDTQYF
TRBV5-1	TRBJ1-2	NA	NA	TGCGCCAGCAGCTTAGCCGTGACAAGACAGTGGGCCCCCTATTCGGACTATGGCTACACCTTC	CASSLAVTRQWAPYSDYGYTF
TRBV19	TRBJ1-1	NA	once	TGTGCCAGTAGTTCCGGGGACAACACTGAAGCTTTCTTT	CASSSGDNTEAFF
TRBV6-1	TRBJ2-3	TRBD1	NA	TGTGCCAGCACCCGGGACAGGGACGCAGATACGCAGTATTTT	CASTRDRDADTQYF
TRBV5-1	TRBJ1-1	NA	NA	TGCGCCAGCAGCCCTGGGGACCTACAGGGCGCGAACACTGAAGCTTTCTTT	CASSPGDLQGANTEAFF
TRBV27	TRBJ2-7	NA	NA	TGTGCCAGCAGTGGCCCCCGGTTC	CASSGPRF
TRBV6-5	TRBJ1-5	NA	NA	TGTGCCAGCAGTTACCGATTACTAAACCGGCGGCAGCCCCAGCATTTT	CASSYRLLNRRQPQHF
TRBV7-2	TRBJ2-1	TRBD2	NA	TGTGCCAGCAGCCTGGGACTACCCTCCTACAATGAGCAGTTCTTC	CASSLGLPSYNEQFF
TRBV6-5	TRBJ2-2	NA	NA	TGTGCCAGCAGTTATTTAGAGGTTGCGAACACCGGGGAGCTGTTTTTT	CASSYLEVANTGELFF
TRBV9	TRBJ1-5	NA	NA	TGTGCCAGCGGAACTAATCAGCCCCAGCATTTT	CASGTNQPQHF
TRBV5-4	TRBJ2-1	NA	NA	TGTGCCAGCAGCTTGGTAGGGTCCCCCTACAATGAGCAGTTCTTC	CASSLVGSPYNEQFF
TRBV6-1	TRBJ2-7	NA	NA	TGTGCCAGCAGTATCTCGAGAGAGGCCGAGCAGTACTTC	CASSISREAEQYF
TRBV27	TRBJ2-1	TRBD2	NA	TGTGCCAGCAGTCTACTAGCGGGGGACTCCTACAATGAGCAGTTCTTC	CASSLLAGDSYNEQFF
TRBV11-2	TRBJ1-4	TRBD1	once	TGTGCCAGCAGCTACAGGGGCAGGTCAAACGAAAAACTGTTTTTT	CASSYRGRSNEKLFF
TRBV29-1	TRBJ2-7	NA	NA	TGCAGCGTTGGGGACGGGGCCGAGCAGTACTTC	CSVGDGAEQYF
TRBV5-4	TRBJ2-5	NA	NA	TGTGCCAGCAGCTTAAGAAATGCAATACAAGAGACCCAGTACTTC	CASSLRNAIQETQYF
TRBV5-1	TRBJ2-1	NA	NA	TGCGCCAGCAGCTGGATTAGCGGCTCCTACAATGAGCAGTTCTTC	CASSWISGSYNEQFF
TRBV5-1	TRBJ2-3	NA	NA	TGCGCCAGCAGCTTGGTGGGCAGGTTAAGCACAGATACGCAGTATTTT	CASSLVGRLSTDTQYF
TRBV6-1	TRBJ2-2	NA	NA	TGTGCCAGCAGTACCGGAACTTTAACCGGGGAGCTGTTTTTT	CASSTGTLTGELFF
TRBV6-5	TRBJ1-2	NA	NA	TGTGCCAGCAGTTTTTCACCGGGACGGACTTTGATTGGCTACACCTTC	CASSFSPGRTLIGYTF
TRBV5-1	TRBJ2-3	NA	NA	TGCGCCAGCAGCTTGGCGGCCCCGATGGCAGATACGCAGTATTTT	CASSLAAPMADTQYF
TRBV29-1	TRBJ2-5	NA	NA	TGCAGCGTTGATGAAGAGACCCAGTACTTC	CSVDEETQYF
TRBV18	TRBJ2-2	NA	NA	TGTGCCAGCTCACCAATTGGCGGGGAGCTGTTTTTT	CASSPIGGELFF
TRBV21-1	TRBJ2-7	NA	NA	TGTGCCAGCAGCAAATCGGGGGGTATGACGTACGAGCAGTACTTC	CASSKSGGMTYEQYF
TRBV6-6	TRBJ2-3	NA	NA	TGTGCCAGCAAAGACAGAACAGATACGCAGTATTTT	CASKDRTDTQYF
TRBV5-1	TRBJ1-1	NA	NA	TGCGCCAGCAGCCACGGGGGGGTACAGAACACTGAAGCTTTCTTT	CASSHGGVQNTEAFF
TRBV4-1	TRBJ2-7	NA	NA	TGCGCCAGCAGCCCCCTCGCGACCTACGAGCAGTACTTC	CASSPLATYEQYF
TRBV2	TRBJ1-3	NA	NA	TGTGCCAGCAGGAGGGGCAGGTACTCTGGAAACACCATATATTTT	CASRRGRYSGNTIYF
TRBV27	TRBJ1-5	TRBD1	NA	TGTGCCAGCAGTTCCTCGGGGACAGGGGGTAATCAGCCCCAGCATTTT	CASSSSGTGGNQPQHF
TRBV7-7	TRBJ2-3	NA	NA	TGTGCTAGCAGCTTAGTACTCAGTTTTAAGTATTTT	CASSLVLSFKYF
TRBV6-5	TRBJ2-1	TRBD2	NA	TGTGCCAGCAGTGCGACCGGGACTAGCGGGAGGGCTGGGTTCTTC	CASSATGTSGRAGFF
TRBV27	TRBJ2-1	NA	NA	TGTGCCAGCAGTCCCCGGGCAGCGTTCGATGAGCAGTTCTTC	CASSPRAAFDEQFF
TRBV18	TRBJ2-7	TRBD1	NA	TGTGCCAGCTCAGTACAGGGGGGCCTTACCTACGAGCAGTACTTC	CASSVQGGLTYEQYF
TRBV7-7	TRBJ2-3	TRBD2	NA	TGTGCTAGCAGCGCCCAAATCCAATGGATCCTAGCGGATAGCACAGATACGCAGTATTTT	CASSAQIQWILADSTDTQYF
TRBV30	TRBJ2-7	TRBD2	NA	TGTGCCTGGGGTGCGGGACTAGTCGCCTACGAGCAGTACTTC	CAWGAGLVAYEQYF
TRBV7-2	TRBJ2-5	NA	NA	TGTGCCAGTAGCTTAGAGTGGGGCGAGGAGACCCAGTACTTC	CASSLEWGEETQYF
TRBV10-3	TRBJ1-4	NA	NA	TGTGCCATCAGTGTAGGATCCTCAACTAATGAAAAACTGTTTTTT	CAISVGSSTNEKLFF
TRBV6-5	TRBJ2-1	NA	once	TGTGCCAGCAGTTACGCTTTCGGTAACACGGCGTTCTTC	CASSYAFGNTAFF
TRBV7-6	TRBJ2-3	TRBD2	once	TGTGCCAGCAGCCATACGGCTAGCGGGATTACAGATACGCAGTATTTT	CASSHTASGITDTQYF
TRBV11-2	TRBJ2-7	TRBD1	NA	TGTGCCAGCAGCTTATTTCTCGGGACAGGGAATTCCTACGAGCAGTACTTC	CASSLFLGTGNSYEQYF
TRBV15	TRBJ2-1	TRBD1	NA	TGTGCCACCAGCAGAGCAACGGGGACAGTGGGCAATGAGCAGTTCTTC	CATSRATGTVGNEQFF
TRBV5-1	TRBJ2-7	NA	NA	TGCGCCAGCAGCCTCCAGAGCTCCTACGAGCAGTACTTC	CASSLQSSYEQYF
TRBV5-4	TRBJ2-5	TRBD1	NA	TGTGCCAGCAGCGGAATCTTTACAGGGGGACAAGAGACCCAGTACTTC	CASSGIFTGGQETQYF
TRBV10-1	TRBJ2-1	NA	NA	TGCGCCAGCAGTGAGTTCAGGCCAGGGGCATACAATGAGCAGTTCTTC	CASSEFRPGAYNEQFF
TRBV14	TRBJ2-7	TRBD2	NA	TGTGCCAGCAGCCAAGAGGGTAGCGGGGCCTATGACTACGAGCAGTACTTC	CASSQEGSGAYDYEQYF
TRBV21-1	TRBJ2-2	NA	NA	TGTGCCAGCGGGTGCGGGGAGCTGTTTTTT	CASGCGELFF
TRBV5-5	TRBJ1-5	NA	NA	TGTGCCAGCAGCCCCGGGGGGCGGACAAATCAGCCCCAGCATTTT	CASSPGGRTNQPQHF